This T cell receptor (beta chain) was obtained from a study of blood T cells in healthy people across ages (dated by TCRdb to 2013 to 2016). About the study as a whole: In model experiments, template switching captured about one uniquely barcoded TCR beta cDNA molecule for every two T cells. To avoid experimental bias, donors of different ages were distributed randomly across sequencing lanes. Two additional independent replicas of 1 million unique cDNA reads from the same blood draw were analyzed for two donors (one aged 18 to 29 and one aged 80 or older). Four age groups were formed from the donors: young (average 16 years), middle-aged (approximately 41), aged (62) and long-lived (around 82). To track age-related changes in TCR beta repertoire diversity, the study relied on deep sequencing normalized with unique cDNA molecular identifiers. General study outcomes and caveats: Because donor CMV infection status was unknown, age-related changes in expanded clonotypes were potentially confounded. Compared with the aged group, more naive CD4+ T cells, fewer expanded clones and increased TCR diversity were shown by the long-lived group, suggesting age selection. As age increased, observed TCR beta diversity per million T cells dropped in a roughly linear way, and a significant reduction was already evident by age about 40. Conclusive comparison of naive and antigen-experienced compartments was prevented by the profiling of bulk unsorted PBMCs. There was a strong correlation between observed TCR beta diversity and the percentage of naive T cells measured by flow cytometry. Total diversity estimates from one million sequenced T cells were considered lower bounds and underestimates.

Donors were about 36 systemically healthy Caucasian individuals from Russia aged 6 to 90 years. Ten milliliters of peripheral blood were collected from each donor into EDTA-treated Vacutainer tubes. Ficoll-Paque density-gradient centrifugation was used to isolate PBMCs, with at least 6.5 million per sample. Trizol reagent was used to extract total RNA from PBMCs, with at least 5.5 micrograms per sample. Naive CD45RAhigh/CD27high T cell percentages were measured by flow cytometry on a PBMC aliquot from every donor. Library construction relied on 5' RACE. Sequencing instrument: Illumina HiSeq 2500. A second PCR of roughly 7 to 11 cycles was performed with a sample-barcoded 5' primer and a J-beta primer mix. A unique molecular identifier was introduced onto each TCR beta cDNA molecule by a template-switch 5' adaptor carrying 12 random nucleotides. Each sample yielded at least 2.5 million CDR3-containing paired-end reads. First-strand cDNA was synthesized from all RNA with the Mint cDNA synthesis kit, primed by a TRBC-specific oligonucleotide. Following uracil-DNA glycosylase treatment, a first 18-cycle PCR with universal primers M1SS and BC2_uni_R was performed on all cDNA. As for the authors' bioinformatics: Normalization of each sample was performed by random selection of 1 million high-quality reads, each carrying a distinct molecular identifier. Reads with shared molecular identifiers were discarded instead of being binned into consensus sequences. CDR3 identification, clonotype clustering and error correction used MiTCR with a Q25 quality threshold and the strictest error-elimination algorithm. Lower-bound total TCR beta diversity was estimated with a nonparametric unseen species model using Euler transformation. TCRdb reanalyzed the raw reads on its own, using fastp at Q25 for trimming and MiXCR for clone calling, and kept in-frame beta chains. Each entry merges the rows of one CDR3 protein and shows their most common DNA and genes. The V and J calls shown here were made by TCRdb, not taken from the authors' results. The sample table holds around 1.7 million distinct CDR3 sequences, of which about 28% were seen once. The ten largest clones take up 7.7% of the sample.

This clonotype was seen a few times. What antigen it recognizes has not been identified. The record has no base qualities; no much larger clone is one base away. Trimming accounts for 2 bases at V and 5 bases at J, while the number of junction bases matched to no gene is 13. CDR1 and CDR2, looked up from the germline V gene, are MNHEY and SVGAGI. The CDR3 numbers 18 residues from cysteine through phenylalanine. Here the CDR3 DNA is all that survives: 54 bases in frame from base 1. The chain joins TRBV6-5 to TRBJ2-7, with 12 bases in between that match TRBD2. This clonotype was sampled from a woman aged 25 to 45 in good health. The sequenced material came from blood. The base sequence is TGTGCCAGCAGTTACAGGGGGGCTAGCGGGGGGGATTTGAACGAGCAGTACTTC. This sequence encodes CASSYRGASGGDLNEQYF.